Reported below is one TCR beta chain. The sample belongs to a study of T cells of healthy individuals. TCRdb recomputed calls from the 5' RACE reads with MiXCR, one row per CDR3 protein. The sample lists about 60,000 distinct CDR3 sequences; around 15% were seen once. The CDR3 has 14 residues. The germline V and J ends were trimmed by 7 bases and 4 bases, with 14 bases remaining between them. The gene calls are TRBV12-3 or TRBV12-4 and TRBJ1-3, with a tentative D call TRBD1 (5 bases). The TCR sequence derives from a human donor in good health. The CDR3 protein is CASTAVRGGNTIYF. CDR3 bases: TGTGCCAGCACCGCGGTGAGGGGAGGAAACACCATATATTTT.